Listed below are T cell receptor beta chains from one sample, sequenced in a study of cytomegalovirus exposure and HLA in healthy donors. TCRdb keeps only in-frame clones here, not all; method: immunoSEQ multiplex PCR. The repertoire has 81,000 or so clones, 77% of them found once; the top ten carry roughly 3%. Sequences were obtained from PBMCs. The receptors here all came from a man between 45 and 60 years old in good health and CMV-seropositive. The CDR3 runs from the conserved cysteine through the conserved F or W. The order of the fields is V gene, J gene, CDR3 length, CDR3 protein.

TRBV7-7	TRBJ2-5	17	CASSPLGLAGGLETQYF
TRBV12-5	TRBJ2-1	13	CASESGKYNEQFF
TRBV10-3	TRBJ2-1	16	CAISGAGPSSYNEQFF
TRBV20-1	TRBJ1-2	11	CSATGVRGYTF
TRBV5-1	TRBJ2-7	15	CASSAEFREWDEQYF
TRBV15	TRBJ2-7	11	CATSGGGEQYF
TRBV5-1	TRBJ2-1	14	CASSFQGAQNEQFF
TRBV14	TRBJ1-2	15	CASSPGTGVNYGYTF
TRBV18	TRBJ1-3	15	CASSYNPSSGNTIYF
TRBV7-9	TRBJ2-3	16	CSSSLDGASGTDTQYF
TRBV7-9	TRBJ2-1	18	CSSSFGLAGWGSYNEQFF
TRBV19	TRBJ1-3	13	CASRLRAGNTIYF
TRBV5-6	TRBJ1-1	11	CASSYSTEAFF
TRBV5-1	TRBJ2-3	16	CASSPGLAGARDTQYF
TRBV27	TRBJ1-1	15	CASSSGQGWRVAAFF
TRBV28	TRBJ1-4	15	CASSPPTGTNEKLFF
TRBV9	TRBJ2-2	16	CASSPLWRANTGELFF
TRBV30	TRBJ2-7	16	CAWSKTGTGGPYEQYF
TRBV7-9	TRBJ2-7	16	CASSTLRGGAPYEQYF
TRBV25-1	TRBJ2-7	12	CASRGRAYEQYF
TRBV7-3	TRBJ1-3	17	CASSLKGPGNSGNTIYF
TRBV27	TRBJ2-6	19	CASSLSSGTGNIGANVLTF
TRBV13	TRBJ2-5	15	CASSFLTSGRETQYF
TRBV19	-	14	CASSKTSGTYEQYF
TRBV7-9	TRBJ1-2	13	CASSYLQVDGYTF
TRBV11-3	TRBJ1-4	14	CASTRGGSNEKLFF
TRBV4-3	TRBJ2-7	19	CASSQDHRGTSGRAYEQYF
TRBV30	TRBJ2-7	13	CAWSDGSSYEQYF
TRBV9	TRBJ1-1	16	CASSAWTGNVNTEAFF
TRBV5-6	TRBJ2-5	14	CASSPSHRQETQYF
TRBV30	TRBJ2-1	14	CAWSGLAGVGEQFF
TRBV30	TRBJ2-2	17	CAWMGGQTRLNTGELFF
TRBV6-6	TRBJ1-1	13	CASTLTGATEAFF
TRBV2	TRBJ1-5	13	CAISRDFNQPQHF
TRBV6-5	TRBJ2-7	15	CASSIGLAGGYEQYF
TRBV30	TRBJ1-5	14	CACQGTGSNQPQHF
TRBV30	TRBJ2-1	12	CAWSETRNEQFF
TRBV7-6	TRBJ2-1	16	CASSPRSSGDYNEQFF
TRBV19	TRBJ2-3	15	CASSILAGGRDTQYF
TRBV4-1	-	12	CASSPGAYEQYF
TRBV4-3	TRBJ2-3	14	CASSLAGGTDTQYF
TRBV19	TRBJ2-1	14	CASSIWAGDNEQFF
TRBV29-1	TRBJ1-3	14	CSVRTGGRGNTIYF
TRBV4-1	TRBJ2-7	16	CASSQDPPPGYYEQYF
TRBV7-2	TRBJ2-4	12	CASSLGLGGWYF
TRBV30	TRBJ2-4	14	CAWSVSGRGNSQYF
TRBV27	TRBJ2-1	15	CASSEPTGSYNEQFF
TRBV7-9	TRBJ2-3	17	CASSSIRLAGEGIRTYF
TRBV4-1	TRBJ2-7	13	CASRSQGSYEQYF
TRBV9	TRBJ2-7	13	CASSSDRDYEQYF
TRBV9	TRBJ1-6	13	CASSVAPNSPLHF
TRBV7-9	TRBJ1-1	12	CASSLGQAEAFF
TRBV9	TRBJ1-1	17	CASSTPGTGVMNTEAFF
TRBV5-1	TRBJ2-1	16	CASSLVGGGSYNEQFF